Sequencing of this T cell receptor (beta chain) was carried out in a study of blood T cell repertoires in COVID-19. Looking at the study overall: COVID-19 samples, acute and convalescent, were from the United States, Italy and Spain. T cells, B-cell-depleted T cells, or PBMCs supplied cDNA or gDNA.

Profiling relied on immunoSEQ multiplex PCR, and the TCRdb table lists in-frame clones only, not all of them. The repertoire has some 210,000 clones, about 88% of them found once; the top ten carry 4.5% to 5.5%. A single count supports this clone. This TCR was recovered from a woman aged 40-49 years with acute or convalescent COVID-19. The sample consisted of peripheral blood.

The CDR3 DNA reads as TGTGCCAGCAGCTTGGGACAGGGGCGAGTAGATACGCAGTATTTT. Its translation is CASSLGQGRVDTQYF. V and J are TRBV5-8 and TRBJ2-3; 8 bases match TRBD1. Looked up from germline, CDR1 is SGHTS and CDR2 is YDEGEE. V shed 0 bases and J 5 bases; nucleotides not matched to a gene: 5. This CDR3 is 15 amino acids long.